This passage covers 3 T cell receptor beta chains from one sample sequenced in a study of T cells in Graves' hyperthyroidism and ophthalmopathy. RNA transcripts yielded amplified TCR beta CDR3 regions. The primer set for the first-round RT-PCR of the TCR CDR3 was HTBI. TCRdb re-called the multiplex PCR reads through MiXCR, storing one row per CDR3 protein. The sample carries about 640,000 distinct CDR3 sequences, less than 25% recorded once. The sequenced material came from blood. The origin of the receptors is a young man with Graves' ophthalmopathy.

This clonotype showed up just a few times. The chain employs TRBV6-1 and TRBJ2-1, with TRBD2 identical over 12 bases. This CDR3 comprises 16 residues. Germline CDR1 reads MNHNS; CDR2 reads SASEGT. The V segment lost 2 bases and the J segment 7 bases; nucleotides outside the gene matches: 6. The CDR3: CASSEFVGTSGNEQFF. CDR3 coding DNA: TGTGCCAGCAGTGAATTTGTTGGGACTAGCGGGAATGAGCAGTTCTTC.

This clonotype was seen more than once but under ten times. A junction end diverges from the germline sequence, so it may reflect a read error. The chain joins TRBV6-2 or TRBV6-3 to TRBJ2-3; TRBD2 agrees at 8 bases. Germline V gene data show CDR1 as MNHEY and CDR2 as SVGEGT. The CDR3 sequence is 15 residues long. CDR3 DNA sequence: TGTGCCGGCAGAGATTTAGCGGGACCGGGAGATACGCAGTATTTT. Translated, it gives CAGRDLAGPGDTQYF.

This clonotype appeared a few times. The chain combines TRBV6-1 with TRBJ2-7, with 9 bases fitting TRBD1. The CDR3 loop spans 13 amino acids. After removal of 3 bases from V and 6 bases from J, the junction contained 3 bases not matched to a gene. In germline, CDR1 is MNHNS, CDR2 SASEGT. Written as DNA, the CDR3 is TGTGCCAGCAGTGAGGTACAGGGGGCCGAGCAGTACTTC. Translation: CASSEVQGAEQYF.